This T cell receptor (beta chain) was captured by sequencing in a study of Graves' ophthalmopathy and Graves' hyperthyroidism. The authors amplified TCR beta CDR3 regions, and they did so from RNA transcripts for repertoire sequencing. First-round RT-PCR used HTBI primers; second-round multiplex PCR followed. TCRdb redid the calling of the multiplex PCR reads with MiXCR, one entry per CDR3 protein. The sample includes over 200,000 distinct CDR3 sequences, roughly 27% seen only once; the top ten take 9.1%. Ten or more counts support this clonotype. There are 14 residues in the CDR3. CDR1 is LNHNV and CDR2 is YYDKDF in the germline V gene (reference sequence). The V end was cut by 0 bases, the J end by 7 bases, with 9 bases between.

The sample taken for sequencing was peripheral blood. V is TRBV15 and J is TRBJ2-2; D unresolved. This receptor was obtained from a man aged 50 to 60 with Graves' ophthalmopathy. The CDR3 nucleotides read TGTGCCACCAGCAGAGATCCCCGAGACGGGGAGCTGTTTTTT. This translates into CATSRDPRDGELFF.